The following is a TCR beta chain sequence with its context. These data originate in a study of shared clonotypes between healthy human individuals. V was trimmed by 4 bases and J by 4 bases, leaving 18 bases between them. Germline V CDR1 and CDR2: SEHNR, FQNEAQ (reference sequence). This CDR3 is built from 16 residues. Libraries were prepared by immunoSEQ multiplex PCR; TCRdb keeps only in-frame clonotypes and omits some of them. This repertoire shows some 1.4 million clones, roughly 97% found once; its top ten account for roughly 1.2%. The sample comprised naive CD4+ T cells sorted from blood. Noted subset: CD45RA+ positively selected. J is TRBJ2-3 and V is TRBV7-9; D ambiguous. The TCR sequence derives from a man aged 25-45 years in good health. As DNA, the CDR3 is TGTGCCAGCAGCTCCCGGACCGTAGGCTTTTCAGATACGCAGTATTTT. Its translation is CASSSRTVGFSDTQYF.